This entry concerns a single T cell receptor (beta chain). This sample stems from a study of control samples from healthy donors and cancer patients. The protocol was immunoSEQ multiplex PCR, while the TCRdb copy is restricted to in-frame clones and leaves out a portion. This listing includes about 190,000 clones. Trimming shortened V by 0 bases and J by 3 bases, and 15 bases separated the two germline ends. This CDR3 spans 17 amino acids. Germline assignment: CDR1 KGHSH and CDR2 LQKENI. The material sequenced was blood. The chain couples TRBV18 to TRBJ2-1, with a tentative D call TRBD2 (7 bases). The TCR sequence derives from a woman aged 30 to 39 in good health. For the CDR3, the DNA is TGTGCCAGCTCACCACCCGCAGGCGGGGGCTACTACAATGAGCAGTTCTTC. This translates into CASSPPAGGGYYNEQFF. The full variable domain, with the rest looked up from reference TRBV18 and TRBJ2-1, is NAGVMQNPRHLVRRRGQEARLRCSPMKGHSHVYWYRQLPEEGLKFMVYLQKENIIDESGMPKERFSAEFPKEGPSILRIQQVVRGDSAAYFCASSPPAGGGYYNEQFFGPGTRLTVL.